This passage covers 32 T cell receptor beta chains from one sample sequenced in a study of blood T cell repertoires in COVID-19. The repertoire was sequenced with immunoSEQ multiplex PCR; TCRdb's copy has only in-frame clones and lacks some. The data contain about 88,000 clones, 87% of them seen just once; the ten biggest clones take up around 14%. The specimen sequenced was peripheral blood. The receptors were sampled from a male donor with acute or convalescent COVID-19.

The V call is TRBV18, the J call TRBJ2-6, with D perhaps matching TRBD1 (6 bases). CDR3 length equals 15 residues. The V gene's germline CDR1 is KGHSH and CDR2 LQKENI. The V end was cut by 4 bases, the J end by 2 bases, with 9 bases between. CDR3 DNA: TGTGCCAGCTCACAACAGGGTGCTGGGGCCAACGTCCTGACTTTC. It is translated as CASSQQGAGANVLTF. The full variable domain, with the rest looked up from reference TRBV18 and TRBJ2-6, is NAGVMQNPRHLVRRRGQEARLRCSPMKGHSHVYWYRQLPEEGLKFMVYLQKENIIDESGMPKERFSAEFPKEGPSILRIQQVVRGDSAAYFCASSQQGAGANVLTFGAGSRLTVL.

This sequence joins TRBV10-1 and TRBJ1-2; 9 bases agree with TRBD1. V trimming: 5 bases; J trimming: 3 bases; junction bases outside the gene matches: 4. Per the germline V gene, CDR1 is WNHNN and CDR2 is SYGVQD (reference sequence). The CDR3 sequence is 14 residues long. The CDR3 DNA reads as TGCGCCAGCAGTCCGGGACAGGGAGACTATGGCTACACCTTC. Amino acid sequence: CASSPGQGDYGYTF.

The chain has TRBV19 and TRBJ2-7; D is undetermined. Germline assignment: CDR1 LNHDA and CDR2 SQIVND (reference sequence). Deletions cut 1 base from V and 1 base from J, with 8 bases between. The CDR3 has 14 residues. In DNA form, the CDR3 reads TGTGCCAGTAGTATAGGTCCGGGTTCCTACGAGCAGTACTTC. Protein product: CASSIGPGSYEQYF.

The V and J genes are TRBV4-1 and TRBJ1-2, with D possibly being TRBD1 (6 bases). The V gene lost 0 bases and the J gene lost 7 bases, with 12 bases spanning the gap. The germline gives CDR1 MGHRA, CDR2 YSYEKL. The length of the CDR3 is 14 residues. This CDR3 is CASSQDRGNRGYTF. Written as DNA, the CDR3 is TGCGCCAGCAGCCAAGACAGGGGAAATCGTGGCTACACCTTC.

The CDR3 protein is CASRQETSSNYGYTF. The CDR3 nucleotides read TGTGCCAGCCGACAGGAAACTTCCTCTAACTATGGCTACACCTTC. The gene calls are TRBV6-4 and TRBJ1-2; the D gene is possibly TRBD1 (6 bases). Germline V CDR1 and CDR2: MRHNA, SNTAGT. The CDR3 loop spans 15 amino acids. Trimming took off 8 bases at V and 0 bases at J, with 16 bases between the two ends.

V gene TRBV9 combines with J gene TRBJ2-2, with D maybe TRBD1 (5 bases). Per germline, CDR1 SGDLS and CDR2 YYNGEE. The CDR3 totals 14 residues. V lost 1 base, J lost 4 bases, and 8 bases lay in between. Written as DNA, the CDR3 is TGTGCCAGCAGCGTAATTGGGGCCACCGGGGAGCTGTTTTTT. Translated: CASSVIGATGELFF.

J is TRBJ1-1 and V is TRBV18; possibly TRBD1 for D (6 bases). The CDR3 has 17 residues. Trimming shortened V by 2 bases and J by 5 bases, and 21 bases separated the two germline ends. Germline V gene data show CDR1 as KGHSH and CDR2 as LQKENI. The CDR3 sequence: CASSPALPGGRETEAFF. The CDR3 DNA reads TGTGCCAGCTCACCAGCTTTACCTGGGGGCAGGGAGACTGAAGCTTTCTTT.

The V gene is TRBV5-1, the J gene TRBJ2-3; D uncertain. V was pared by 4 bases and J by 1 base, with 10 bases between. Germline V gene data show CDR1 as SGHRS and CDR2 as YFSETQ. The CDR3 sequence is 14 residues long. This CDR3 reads CASSVYPGTDTQYF. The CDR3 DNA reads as TGCGCCAGCAGCGTATATCCTGGCACAGATACGCAGTATTTT.

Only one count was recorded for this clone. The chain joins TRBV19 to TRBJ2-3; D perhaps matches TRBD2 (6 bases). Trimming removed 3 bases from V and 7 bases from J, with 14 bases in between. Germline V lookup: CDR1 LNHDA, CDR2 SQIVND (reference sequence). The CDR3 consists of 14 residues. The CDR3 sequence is CASSIEDYGNTQYF. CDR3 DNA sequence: TGTGCCAGTAGTATTGAGGACTATGGCAATACGCAGTATTTT.

The CDR3 loop is CATSRDGTLTGLETQYF. The CDR3 nucleotides are TGTGCCACCAGCAGAGATGGGACACTCACAGGATTGGAGACCCAGTACTTC. The rearrangement links TRBV15 to TRBJ2-5; the D gene is possibly TRBD1 (6 bases). This CDR3 comprises 17 residues. Germline CDR1 and CDR2: LNHNV and YYDKDF (reference sequence). With 0 bases removed from V and 5 bases from J, the gap between germline ends came to 19 bases.

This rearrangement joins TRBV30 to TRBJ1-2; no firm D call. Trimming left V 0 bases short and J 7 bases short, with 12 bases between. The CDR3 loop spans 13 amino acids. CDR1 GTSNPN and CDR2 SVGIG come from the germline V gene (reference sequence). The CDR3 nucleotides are TGTGCCTGGAGTGTAAGCGGGTTCCGTGGCTACACCTTC. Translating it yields CAWSVSGFRGYTF.

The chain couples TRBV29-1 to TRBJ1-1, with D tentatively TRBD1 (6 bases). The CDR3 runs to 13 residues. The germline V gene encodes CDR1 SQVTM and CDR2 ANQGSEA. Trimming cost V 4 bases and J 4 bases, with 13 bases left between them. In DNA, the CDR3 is TGCAGCGTTGGAGGGACAATCGGCACTGAAGCTTTCTTT. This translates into CSVGGTIGTEAFF. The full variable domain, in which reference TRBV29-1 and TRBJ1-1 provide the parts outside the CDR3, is SAVISQKPSRDICQRGTSLTIQCQVDSQVTMMFWYRQQPGQSLTLIATANQGSEATYESGFVIDKFPISRPNLTFSTLTVSNMSPEDSSIYLCSVGGTIGTEAFFGQGTRLTVV.

The CDR3 region is CASSEQGGAEGYF. In nucleotides, the CDR3 is TGTGCCAGCAGCGAGCAAGGTGGGGCGGAGGGGTACTTC. The genes are TRBV5-4 and TRBJ2-7, with a weak D call TRBD2 (6 bases). Per the germline V gene, CDR1 is SGHNT and CDR2 is YYREEE (reference sequence). The CDR3 contains 13 residues. V dropped 4 bases and J dropped 12 bases, with 20 bases sitting between them.

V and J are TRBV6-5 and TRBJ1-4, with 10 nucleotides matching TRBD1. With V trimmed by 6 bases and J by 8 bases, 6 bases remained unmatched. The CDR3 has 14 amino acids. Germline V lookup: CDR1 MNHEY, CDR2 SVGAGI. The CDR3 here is CASRKDRGREKLFF. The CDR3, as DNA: TGTGCCAGCAGGAAAGACAGGGGGCGCGAAAAACTGTTTTTT.

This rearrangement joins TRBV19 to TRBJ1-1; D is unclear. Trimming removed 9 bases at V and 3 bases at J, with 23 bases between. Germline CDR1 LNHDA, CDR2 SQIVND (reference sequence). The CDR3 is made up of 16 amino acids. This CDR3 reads CASTTLDPARDTEAFF. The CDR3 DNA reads TGTGCCAGCACTACCCTAGACCCCGCCCGGGACACTGAAGCTTTCTTT.

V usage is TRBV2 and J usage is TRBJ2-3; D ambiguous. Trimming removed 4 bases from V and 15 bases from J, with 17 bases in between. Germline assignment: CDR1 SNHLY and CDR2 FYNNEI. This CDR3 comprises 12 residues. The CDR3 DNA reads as TGTGCCAGCAGTGCGCCGGAGAAGGTCAGTTATTTT. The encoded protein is CASSAPEKVSYF.

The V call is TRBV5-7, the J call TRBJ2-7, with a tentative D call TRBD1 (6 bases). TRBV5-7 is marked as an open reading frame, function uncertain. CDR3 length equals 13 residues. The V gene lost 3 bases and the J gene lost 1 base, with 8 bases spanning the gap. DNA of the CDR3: TGTGCCAGCAGCTCCACAGGGTCCTACGAGCAGTACTTC. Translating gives CASSSTGSYEQYF.

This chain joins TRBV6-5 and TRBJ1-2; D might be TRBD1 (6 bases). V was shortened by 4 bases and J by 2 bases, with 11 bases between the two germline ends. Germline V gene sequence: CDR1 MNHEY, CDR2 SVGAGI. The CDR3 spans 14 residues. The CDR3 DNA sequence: TGTGCCAGCAGTTTAAGGACAGCCAACTATGGCTACACCTTC. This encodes CASSLRTANYGYTF.

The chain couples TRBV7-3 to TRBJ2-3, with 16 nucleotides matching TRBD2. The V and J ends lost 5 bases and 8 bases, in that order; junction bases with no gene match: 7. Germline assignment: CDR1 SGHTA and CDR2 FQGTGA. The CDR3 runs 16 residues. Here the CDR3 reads CASSPGTSGGAGTQYF. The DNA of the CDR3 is TGTGCCAGCAGCCCCGGGACTAGCGGGGGGGCGGGTACGCAGTATTTT.

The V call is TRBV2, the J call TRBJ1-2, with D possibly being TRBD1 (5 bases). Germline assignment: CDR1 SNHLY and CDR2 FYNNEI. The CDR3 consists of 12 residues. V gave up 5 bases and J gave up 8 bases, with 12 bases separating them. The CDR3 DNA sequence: TGTGCCAGCAGTCGGGGGGTTGAAGGCTACACCTTC. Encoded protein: CASSRGVEGYTF. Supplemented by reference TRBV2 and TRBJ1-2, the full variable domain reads EPEVTQTPSHQVTQMGQEVILRCVPISNHLYFYWYRQILGQKVEFLVSFYNNEISEKSEIFDDQFSVERPDGSNFTLKIRSTKLEDSAMYFCASSRGVEGYTFGSGTRLTVV.

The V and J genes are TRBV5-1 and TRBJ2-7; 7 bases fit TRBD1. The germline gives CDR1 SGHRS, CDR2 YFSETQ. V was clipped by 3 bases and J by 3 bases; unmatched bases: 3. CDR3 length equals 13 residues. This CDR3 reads CASSSGQYYEQYF. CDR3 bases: TGCGCCAGCAGCTCGGGACAGTACTACGAGCAGTACTTC.

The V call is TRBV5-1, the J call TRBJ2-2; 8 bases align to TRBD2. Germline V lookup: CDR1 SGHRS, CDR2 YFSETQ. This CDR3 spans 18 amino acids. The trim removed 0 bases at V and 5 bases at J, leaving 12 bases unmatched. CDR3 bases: TGCGCCAGCAGCTTGGATCCAGCGGGGGACCCGGGGACCGGGGAGCTGTTTTTT. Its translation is CASSLDPAGDPGTGELFF.

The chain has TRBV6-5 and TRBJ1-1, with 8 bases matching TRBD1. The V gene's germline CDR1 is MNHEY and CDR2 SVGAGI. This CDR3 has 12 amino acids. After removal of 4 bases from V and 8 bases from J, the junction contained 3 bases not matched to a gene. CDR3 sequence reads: CASSWGQDEAFF. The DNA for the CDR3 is TGTGCCAGCAGTTGGGGACAGGACGAAGCTTTCTTT.

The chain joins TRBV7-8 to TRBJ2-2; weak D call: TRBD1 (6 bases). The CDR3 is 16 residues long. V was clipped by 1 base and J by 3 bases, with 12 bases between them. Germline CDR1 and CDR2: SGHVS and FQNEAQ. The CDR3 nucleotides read TGTGCCAGCAGCTTAGAGAGACAGGCCTACACCGGGGAGCTGTTTTTT. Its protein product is CASSLERQAYTGELFF.

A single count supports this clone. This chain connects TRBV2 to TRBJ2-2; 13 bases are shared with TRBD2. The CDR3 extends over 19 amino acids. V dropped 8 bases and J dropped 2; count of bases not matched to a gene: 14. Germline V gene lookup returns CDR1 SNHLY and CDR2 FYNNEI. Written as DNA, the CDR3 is TGTGCCAGCCGGACTAGCGGGGGTCGAAGAGCCCTAAACACCGGGGAGCTGTTTTTT. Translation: CASRTSGGRRALNTGELFF.

For the CDR3, the DNA is TGTGCCAGCAGCTCCACCAGACAGGGACGGGAAGAGACCCAGTACTTC. This translates into CASSSTRQGREETQYF. This chain connects TRBV5-8 to TRBJ2-5, with 7 positions matching TRBD1. Germline CDR1 reads SGHTS; CDR2 reads YDEGEE. Unmatched junction bases numbered 11, after V lost 3 bases and J lost 3 bases. This CDR3 has 16 residues.

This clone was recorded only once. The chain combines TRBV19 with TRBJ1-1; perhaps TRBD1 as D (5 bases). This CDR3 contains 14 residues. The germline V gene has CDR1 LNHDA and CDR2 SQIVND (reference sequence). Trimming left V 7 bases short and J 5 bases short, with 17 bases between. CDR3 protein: CASIRDSKGTEAFF. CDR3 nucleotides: TGTGCCAGTATCCGGGACTCCAAGGGGACTGAAGCTTTCTTT.

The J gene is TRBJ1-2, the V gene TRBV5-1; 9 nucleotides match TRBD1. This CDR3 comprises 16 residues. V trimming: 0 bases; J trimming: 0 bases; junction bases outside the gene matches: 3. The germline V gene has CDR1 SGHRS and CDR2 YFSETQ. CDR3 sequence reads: CASSLVTGGTNYGYTF. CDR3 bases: TGCGCCAGCAGCTTGGTAACAGGGGGCACTAACTATGGCTACACCTTC.

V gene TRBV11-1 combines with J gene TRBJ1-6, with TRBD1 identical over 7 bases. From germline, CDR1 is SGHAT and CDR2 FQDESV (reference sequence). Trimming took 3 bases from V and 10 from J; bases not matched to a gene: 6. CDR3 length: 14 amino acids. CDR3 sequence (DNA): TGTGCCAGCAGCTTCGGACAGGACCAATCACCCCTCCACTTT. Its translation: CASSFGQDQSPLHF.

The CDR3 region is CSVEVLADGGYTF. CDR3 sequence (DNA): TGCAGCGTTGAAGTCCTAGCCGACGGTGGCTACACCTTC. The V call is TRBV29-1, the J call TRBJ1-2; no reliable D call. The CDR3 covers 13 residues. Germline loops: CDR1 SQVTM, CDR2 ANQGSEA. Between the trimmed V and J ends, which lost 1 base and 7 bases, there was a span of 13 bases.

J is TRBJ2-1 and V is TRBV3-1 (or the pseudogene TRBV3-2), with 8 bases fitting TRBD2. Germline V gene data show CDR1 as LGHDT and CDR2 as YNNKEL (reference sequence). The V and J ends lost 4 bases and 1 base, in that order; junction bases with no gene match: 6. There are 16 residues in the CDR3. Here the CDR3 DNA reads TGTGCCAGCAGCCCACGGGGGGGTGGGTCCTACAATGAGCAGTTCTTC. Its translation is CASSPRGGGSYNEQFF.

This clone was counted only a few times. The CDR3 reads CASSLFSRSNEKLFF. The CDR3, as DNA: TGTGCCAGCAGCTTGTTTTCCAGATCTAATGAAAAACTGTTTTTT. The chain joins TRBV5-8 to TRBJ1-4; D uncertain. Trimming pared 1 base from V and 3 bases from J, leaving 10 bases between. Germline V gene data show CDR1 as SGHTS and CDR2 as YDEGEE. This CDR3 comprises 15 residues.